This TCR beta chain was profiled in a study of CD8 T cells in Susac syndrome. CDR1 is SQVTM, CDR2 ANQGSEA, per germline. The CDR3 extends over 16 amino acids. Trimming at V came to 5 bases and at J to 1 base, leaving 8 bases not matched to a gene. When the RNA was reverse transcribed, random hexamers were used with an input of roughly 0.45 to 1 ug. Across 54 Vbeta and 13 Jbeta, immunoSEQ multiplex PCR amplified TCR beta CDR3. TCRdb reanalysed the immunoSEQ multiplex PCR reads using MiXCR and keeps one entry per CDR3 protein. This sample has some 170,000 distinct CDR3 sequences, with less than 95% found just once. Relapsing-remitting disease, either stable or active, was present in the treatment-naive patients who were the multiple sclerosis controls.

This chain joins TRBV29-1 and TRBJ1-5; 10 bases are shared with TRBD1. The sequenced sample was CD4+ T cells from PBMCs. This receptor was taken from a human donor with multiple sclerosis. This CDR3 is CSVLDRGHGSNQPQHF. CDR3 bases: TGCAGCGTTTTAGACAGGGGGCATGGAAGCAATCAGCCCCAGCATTTT.